One sample yielded the 17 T cell receptor beta chains listed below, sequenced in a study of cytomegalovirus exposure and HLA in healthy donors. The primer mix had 60 Vbeta and 13 Jbeta primers. This table comes from immunoSEQ multiplex PCR, and its TCRdb copy is limited to in-frame clones, with some not included. The sample lists 200,000 or so clones, 82% seen once, with about 0.092% in the top ten. Sequenced sample: PBMCs. The receptors come from a boy aged 2 to 10 in good health and CMV-seronegative.

This chain links TRBV18 with TRBJ1-2; TRBD1 aligns across 10 bases. Trimming took 3 bases from V and 4 from J; bases not matched to a gene: 5. The CDR3 covers 15 residues. Per germline, CDR1 KGHSH and CDR2 LQKENI. In nucleotides, the CDR3 is TGTGCCAGCTCACCGGCCCGGACAGGGGGCTATGGCTACACCTTC. Translation gives CASSPARTGGYGYTF.

This clone was observed a handful of times. This chain joins TRBV18 and TRBJ1-2, with D unclear. V lost 3 bases and J lost 4, with 18 bases in between. Germline lookup yields CDR1 KGHSH and CDR2 LQKENI. The CDR3 consists of 16 residues. The CDR3 nucleotides are TGTGCCAGCTCACCCTTTACATCAGAGGGCGCCTATGGCTACACCTTC. This sequence encodes CASSPFTSEGAYGYTF.

The chain recombines TRBV7-2 with TRBJ1-2, with a weak D call TRBD1 (6 bases). Germline V CDR1 and CDR2: SGHTA, FQGNSA. The CDR3 is 14 residues long. V shed 2 bases and J shed 8 bases, with 15 bases lying between them. CDR3 protein: CASSLRQGPRGYTF. The CDR3 region has the DNA TGTGCCAGCAGCTTAAGGCAGGGGCCACGGGGCTACACCTTC.

The chain carries TRBV28 and TRBJ1-1; 8 positions match TRBD1. J gave up 2 bases and V 5 bases, and 7 bases lay outside the gene matches. The CDR3 spans 15 residues. Germline lookup yields CDR1 MDHEN and CDR2 SYDVKM. The CDR3 loop is CASSPYTGGNTEAFF. Here the CDR3 DNA reads TGTGCCAGCAGTCCCTATACAGGGGGAAACACTGAAGCTTTCTTT. Based on the CDR3 plus reference TRBV28 and TRBJ1-1, the full variable domain is DVKVTQSSRYLVKRTGEKVFLECVQDMDHENMFWYRQDPGLGLRLIYFSYDVKMKEKGDIPEGYSVSREKKERFSLILESASTNQTSMYLCASSPYTGGNTEAFFGQGTRLTVV.

The V call is TRBV27, the J call TRBJ2-7; D unclear. The CDR3 spans 16 residues. The germline V and J ends were trimmed by 4 bases and 0 bases, with 16 bases remaining between them. Germline V gives CDR1 MNHEY, CDR2 SMNVEV (reference sequence). As DNA, the CDR3 is TGTGCCAGCAGTTCCTCCACTCCGTTACTCTCCTACGAGCAGTACTTC. Its translation: CASSSSTPLLSYEQYF.

The chain carries TRBV18 and TRBJ2-2; D might be TRBD2 (5 bases). The CDR3 length is 18 residues. CDR1 is KGHSH, CDR2 LQKENI, per germline. V lost 2 bases and J lost 1, with 17 bases in between. The DNA for the CDR3 is TGTGCCAGCTCACCAACCGGAGGCTCTCTAAGGAACACCGGGGAGCTGTTTTTT. Its protein product is CASSPTGGSLRNTGELFF. Together with reference TRBV18 and TRBJ2-2, the CDR3 gives the full variable domain: NAGVMQNPRHLVRRRGQEARLRCSPMKGHSHVYWYRQLPEEGLKFMVYLQKENIIDESGMPKERFSAEFPKEGPSILRIQQVVRGDSAAYFCASSPTGGSLRNTGELFFGEGSRLTVL.

This clone was recorded only once. CDR3 in amino acids: CASSVDSSWETQYF. CDR3 nucleotide sequence: TGTGCCAGCAGCGTGGACAGTTCATGGGAGACCCAGTACTTC. V is TRBV27 and J is TRBJ2-5; TRBD1 might be the D (6 bases). V was pared by 6 bases and J by 5 bases, with 16 bases between. Germline assignment: CDR1 MNHEY and CDR2 SMNVEV (reference sequence). There are 14 residues in the CDR3.

This chain uses TRBV11-2 with TRBJ1-1; 7 nucleotides align to TRBD1. The CDR3 extends over 16 amino acids. V gave up 6 bases and J gave up 2 bases; unmatched junction bases: 12. The germline V gene has CDR1 SGHAT and CDR2 FQNNGV. CDR3 in DNA: TGTGCCAGCAGACCAAGGGGGCGAACCCATAACACTGAAGCTTTCTTT. This translates into CASRPRGRTHNTEAFF.

The chain carries TRBV11-2 and TRBJ2-2; D is perhaps TRBD2 (6 bases). This CDR3 is built from 16 residues. V lost 9 bases, J lost 7 bases, and 24 bases lay in between. Germline CDR1 SGHAT, CDR2 FQNNGV. CDR3 nucleotides: TGTGCCAGTTTTTTCGCGGGCAGGGCGGGGATCGGGGAGCTGTTTTTT. Amino acids: CASFFAGRAGIGELFF.

In this sample, this clone turned up a few times. The V and J genes are TRBV5-6 and TRBJ1-2; D unresolved. Trimming stripped 1 base from V and 5 bases from J, with 12 bases between. The CDR3 is 14 amino acids. Germline V CDR1 and CDR2: SGHDT, YYEEEE. The CDR3 bases are TGTGCCAGCAGCTTGAGACGATCGAGGTATGGCTACACCTTC. Its protein is CASSLRRSRYGYTF. The full variable domain, in which reference TRBV5-6 and TRBJ1-2 provide the parts outside the CDR3, is DAGVTQSPTHLIKTRGQQVTLRCSPKSGHDTVSWYQQALGQGPQFIFQYYEEEERQRGNFPDRFSGHQFPNYSSELNVNALLLGDSALYLCASSLRRSRYGYTFGSGTRLTVV.

The rearrangement uses TRBV7-6 and TRBJ1-3, with TRBD1 matching 7 bases. V shed 0 bases and J 4 bases; nucleotides not matched to a gene: 6. The CDR3 has 16 residues. Germline V lookup: CDR1 SGHVS, CDR2 FNYEAQ. CDR3 loop: CASSLAQTGTGNTIYF. Written as DNA, the CDR3 is TGTGCCAGCAGCTTAGCACAGACAGGGACCGGAAACACCATATATTTT. The whole variable domain, filled in from reference TRBV7-6 and TRBJ1-3, reads GAGVSQSPRYKVTKRGQDVALRCDPISGHVSLYWYRQALGQGPEFLTYFNYEAQQDKSGLPNDRFSAERPEGSISTLTIQRTEQRDSAMYRCASSLAQTGTGNTIYFGEGSWLTVV.

The chain couples TRBV5-1 to TRBJ2-2; 9 nucleotides line up with TRBD2. The germline V gene has CDR1 SGHRS and CDR2 YFSETQ. The CDR3 sequence is 15 residues long. The J segment lost 2 bases and the V segment lost 4 bases, leaving 3 bases of the junction unmatched. The CDR3 DNA reads as TGCGCCAGCAGCCTGGGACTAGCTAACACCGGGGAGCTGTTTTTT. Translation gives CASSLGLANTGELFF.

This chain connects TRBV25-1 to TRBJ2-7; 9 nucleotides match TRBD1. The CDR3 contains 15 residues. Germline assignment: CDR1 MGHDK and CDR2 SYGVNS. Trimming at V came to 3 bases and at J to 6 bases, leaving 9 bases not matched to a gene. The CDR3 coding sequence is TGTGCCAGCAGTGACCCTAACAGGGGGCAGGCCGAGCAGTACTTC. This gives the protein CASSDPNRGQAEQYF.

V is TRBV27 and J is TRBJ2-5; D call uncertain. Germline CDR1 is MNHEY and CDR2 is SMNVEV (reference sequence). The CDR3 is 13 residues long. The V end lost 3 bases, the J end lost 4 bases, and 9 bases lay between the germline ends. The CDR3 spells CASSLRAPETQYF. In DNA form, the CDR3 reads TGTGCCAGCAGTTTGCGAGCCCCAGAGACCCAGTACTTC.

The chain's CDR3 is CASTKERREGGANVLTF. CDR3 coding DNA: TGTGCCAGTACCAAAGAACGGCGGGAGGGTGGGGCCAACGTCCTGACTTTC. The chain has TRBV19 and TRBJ2-6; 9 nucleotides agree with TRBD2. J lost 3 bases, V lost 7 bases, and 10 bases had no gene match. The germline CDR1 and CDR2 sequences are LNHDA and SQIVND (reference sequence). This CDR3 spans 17 amino acids. The full variable domain, its missing parts supplied by reference TRBV19 and TRBJ2-6, is DGGITQSPKYLFRKEGQNVTLSCEQNLNHDAMYWYRQDPGQGLRLIYYSQIVNDFQKGDIAEGYSVSREKKESFPLTVTSAQKNPTAFYLCASTKERREGGANVLTFGAGSRLTVL.

J is TRBJ1-6 and V is TRBV13, with a weak D call TRBD1 (5 bases). Trimming removed 3 bases at V and 0 bases at J, with 18 bases between. Germline V lookup: CDR1 PRHDT, CDR2 FYEKMQ (reference sequence). This CDR3 region has 19 residues. CDR3 loop: CASSLGGGRASSYNSPLHF. The CDR3 DNA sequence: TGTGCCAGCAGCTTGGGGGGAGGCAGGGCTAGCTCCTATAATTCACCCCTCCACTTT. The full variable domain, in which reference TRBV13 and TRBJ1-6 provide the parts outside the CDR3, is AAGVIQSPRHLIKEKRETATLKCYPIPRHDTVYWYQQGPGQDPQFLISFYEKMQSDKGSIPDRFSAQQFSDYHSELNMSSLELGDSALYFCASSLGGGRASSYNSPLHFGNGTRLTVT.

The chain joins TRBV5-8 to TRBJ1-5; no clear D gene. CDR1 is SGHTS and CDR2 is YDEGEE in the germline V gene. The CDR3 runs to 13 residues. V was clipped by 6 bases and J by 6 bases, with 13 bases between them. CDR3 nucleotides: TGTGCCAGCACTGAGGGTCTGCGTCAGCCCCAGCATTTT. Encoded protein: CASTEGLRQPQHF. Full variable domain (missing parts from reference TRBV5-8 and TRBJ1-5): EAGVTQSPTHLIKTRGQQATLRCSPISGHTSVYWYQQALGLGLQFLLWYDEGEERNRGNFPPRFSGRQFPNYSSELNVNALELEDSALYLCASTEGLRQPQHFGDGTRLSIL.